This note documents a single T cell receptor beta chain sequence. This record belongs to a study of blood T cell repertoires in COVID-19. How the authors handled the data: Amplifying reference gene primers gave estimates of nucleated cell counts. Repertoires were generated with immunoSEQ multiplex PCR, while TCRdb's copy carries only in-frame clones and drops some. That table furnishes V, J and clone size, whereas the DNA furnished D and trimming. The sample holds about 300,000 clones; roughly nine tenths are singletons and the top ten take 2.2%. While infection was still active, Seattle patients were enrolled and then followed longitudinally. Deletions cut 8 bases from V and 6 bases from J, with 14 bases between. CDR1 and CDR2 from the germline V gene are MGHDK and SYGVNS. The CDR3 is made up of 13 amino acids.

This receptor was taken from a woman aged 25 to 39 with COVID-19, enrolled during active disease. What was sequenced was peripheral blood. The chain has TRBV25-1 and TRBJ2-1, with a weak D call TRBD2 (5 bases). CDR3 coding DNA: TGTGCCAGCTTCGGACTGACCGGCAATGAGCAGTTCTTC. Its protein is CASFGLTGNEQFF.